Listed below are T cell receptor beta chains from one sample, sequenced in a study of blood T cell repertoires in COVID-19. Measured with immunoSEQ multiplex PCR; TCRdb has only the in-frame clones, and not every one. Here the sample spans about 140,000 clones, under 90% being singletons. The specimen was peripheral blood. These receptors came from a man in his 70s who had recovered from COVID-19. Both conserved end residues are part of each CDR3. D genes are given only for firm matches. Size tells how often a clone was seen (once, few, many) or the class of an expanded clone, and some rows leave it out.

d_gene: TRBD1; j_gene: TRBJ1-5; v_gene: TRBV29-1; abundance: .; CDR3nt: TGCAGCGCTCGACAGGGGGACCAGCCCCAGCATTTT; CDR3aa: CSARQGDQPQHF
d_gene: .; j_gene: TRBJ2-7; v_gene: TRBV27; abundance: .; CDR3nt: TGTGCCAGCAGTTTAATGACAGAGCCGACTTCCTACGAGCAGTACTTC; CDR3aa: CASSLMTEPTSYEQYF
d_gene: TRBD1; j_gene: TRBJ2-5; v_gene: TRBV18; abundance: .; CDR3nt: TGTGCCAGCTCACCACGGGGACAGAACCAAGAGACCCAGTACTTC; CDR3aa: CASSPRGQNQETQYF
d_gene: TRBD1; j_gene: TRBJ1-5; v_gene: TRBV15; abundance: .; CDR3nt: TGTGCCACCAGCCCCAGGGGGCACAATCAGCCCCAGCATTTT; CDR3aa: CATSPRGHNQPQHF
d_gene: TRBD2; j_gene: TRBJ2-5; v_gene: TRBV4-1; abundance: .; CDR3nt: TGCGCCAGCAGCTACGACCCGCTAGCGGGTTCAGAGACCCAGTACTTC; CDR3aa: CASSYDPLAGSETQYF
d_gene: TRBD2; j_gene: TRBJ2-7; v_gene: TRBV27; abundance: .; CDR3nt: TGTGCCAGCAGTCCCTACCGGAGCGGGGGGGAGGGGCAGTACTTC; CDR3aa: CASSPYRSGGEGQYF
d_gene: .; j_gene: TRBJ2-3; v_gene: TRBV21-1; abundance: .; CDR3nt: TGTGCCAGCAGCAAAACCCCGTCGCGCGGGTGCACAGATACGCAGTATTTT; CDR3aa: CASSKTPSRGCTDTQYF
d_gene: TRBD2; j_gene: TRBJ2-7; v_gene: TRBV19; abundance: .; CDR3nt: TGTGCCAGTAGTATAGCGGCGGGAGGGCAGGACGAGCAGTACTTC; CDR3aa: CASSIAAGGQDEQYF
d_gene: .; j_gene: TRBJ2-7; v_gene: TRBV27; abundance: once; CDR3nt: TGTGCCAGCAGTTTTCTTTCCTTGGAGGCCTACGAGCAGTACTTC; CDR3aa: CASSFLSLEAYEQYF
d_gene: .; j_gene: TRBJ2-7; v_gene: TRBV30; abundance: .; CDR3nt: TGTGCCTGGAAGCCATCGGGACTGATTTTCTACGAGCAGTACTTC; CDR3aa: CAWKPSGLIFYEQYF
d_gene: TRBD2; j_gene: TRBJ2-3; v_gene: TRBV4-3; abundance: .; CDR3nt: TGCGCCAGCAGCCAAGATCTGGGGGGGGGCACAGATACGCAGTATTTT; CDR3aa: CASSQDLGGGTDTQYF
d_gene: .; j_gene: TRBJ2-5; v_gene: TRBV7-2; abundance: .; CDR3nt: TGTGCCAGCAGCTTATCTAGGAAAGAGACCCAGTACTTC; CDR3aa: CASSLSRKETQYF
d_gene: .; j_gene: TRBJ1-6; v_gene: TRBV7-2; abundance: few; CDR3nt: TGTGCCAGCAGCTTCAGGGATTCACCCCTCCACTTT; CDR3aa: CASSFRDSPLHF
d_gene: TRBD1; j_gene: TRBJ2-1; v_gene: TRBV7-2; abundance: .; CDR3nt: TGTGCCAGCGGGAGACAGGGGGCCTATGAGCAGTTCTTC; CDR3aa: CASGRQGAYEQFF
d_gene: .; j_gene: TRBJ2-1; v_gene: TRBV4-3; abundance: .; CDR3nt: TGCGCCAGCAGCCAAGACTCCCTCTCCTACAATGAGCAGTTCTTC; CDR3aa: CASSQDSLSYNEQFF
d_gene: .; j_gene: TRBJ2-2; v_gene: TRBV9; abundance: .; CDR3nt: TGTGCCAGCAGCGTAGATAGTACCACCGGGGAGCTGTTTTTT; CDR3aa: CASSVDSTTGELFF
d_gene: TRBD1; j_gene: TRBJ2-4; v_gene: TRBV7-9; abundance: .; CDR3nt: TGTGCCAGCAGCTTACTCGGACAGGGGGTTACCTTAGCCAAAAACATTCAGTACTTC; CDR3aa: CASSLLGQGVTLAKNIQYF
d_gene: TRBD2; j_gene: TRBJ2-1; v_gene: TRBV2; abundance: .; CDR3nt: TGTGCCAGCAGTGAGCGGGGGAGGTCTCCCTACAATGAGCAGTTCTTC; CDR3aa: CASSERGRSPYNEQFF
d_gene: TRBD1; j_gene: TRBJ2-2; v_gene: TRBV18; abundance: .; CDR3nt: TGTGCCAGCTCAGACAGGGCGTTGGACACCGGGGAGCTGTTTTTT; CDR3aa: CASSDRALDTGELFF
d_gene: TRBD2; j_gene: TRBJ2-7; v_gene: TRBV5-1; abundance: .; CDR3nt: TGCGCCAGCAGCTTGACTAGCGGAACACTGGGGGAGCAGTACTTC; CDR3aa: CASSLTSGTLGEQYF
d_gene: TRBD2; j_gene: TRBJ2-7; v_gene: TRBV29-1; abundance: .; CDR3nt: TGCAGCGGCCGACTAGCGGGGGCCTACGAGCAGTACTTC; CDR3aa: CSGRLAGAYEQYF
d_gene: TRBD1; j_gene: TRBJ1-1; v_gene: TRBV7-9; abundance: .; CDR3nt: TGTGCCAGCAGCTTAGCTAAGGGGGCCATGAACACTGAAGCTTTCTTT; CDR3aa: CASSLAKGAMNTEAFF
d_gene: .; j_gene: TRBJ1-3; v_gene: TRBV7-9; abundance: .; CDR3nt: TGTGCCAGCAGCCCCCCCCCGTACAGCTCTGGAAACACCATATATTTT; CDR3aa: CASSPPPYSSGNTIYF
d_gene: .; j_gene: TRBJ2-7; v_gene: TRBV5-1; abundance: .; CDR3nt: TGCGCCAGCAGCTTGTACAGGGTGAGGGACGAGCAGTACTTC; CDR3aa: CASSLYRVRDEQYF
d_gene: .; j_gene: TRBJ1-1; v_gene: TRBV10-3; abundance: .; CDR3nt: TGTGCCTCCTACGGGGGGGGGAACACTGAAGCTTTCTTT; CDR3aa: CASYGGGNTEAFF